The clone carrying this TCR beta chain was counted ten times or more. The data stem from a study of T cells in Graves' hyperthyroidism and ophthalmopathy. The V and J ends lost 6 bases and 10 bases respectively, with 10 bases between them. The CDR3 is made up of 11 amino acids. The germline gives CDR1 MDHEN, CDR2 SYDVKM. TCR beta CDR3 region amplification was performed from RNA transcripts. RT-PCR in the first round (using the HTBI primer set) targeted the TCR CDR3. TCRdb passed the multiplex PCR reads through MiXCR, listing each CDR3 protein once. The table records around 340,000 distinct CDR3 sequences, approximately 15% of them present only once. Graves' hyperthyroidism was deemed stable absent ophthalmopathy progression within 18 months. Approximately 10 ml of fresh peripheral blood supplied the PBMCs.

The V call is TRBV28, the J call TRBJ2-1; D unclear. This clonotype was obtained from a woman aged 25 to 45 with Graves' hyperthyroidism. The material sequenced was blood. The CDR3, as DNA: TGTGCCAGCAGGCGCCCGGGCGAGCAGTTCTTC. Its protein product is CASRRPGEQFF.